A selection of T cell receptor beta chains follows, all from one sample in a study of T cell changes during pregnancy in multiple sclerosis. Using immunoSEQ multiplex PCR, the repertoire was profiled, and TCRdb retains in-frame clones only, with some absent. The sample has roughly 57,000 clones, 92% seen once. Material: CD4+ T cells from peripheral blood mononuclear cells, obtained after pregnancy. The receptors come from a female donor with multiple sclerosis, enrolled in a pregnancy study. The CDR3 runs from the conserved cysteine through the conserved F or W. Fields, in order: CDR3 protein, V gene, J gene, D gene. D genes are given only for firm matches.

CASNFNWATPDTQYF	TRBV6-1	TRBJ2-3	-
CSVRQGDEQYF	TRBV29-1	TRBJ2-7	TRBD1
CASSLESVTVPYEQYF	TRBV5-1	TRBJ2-7	-
CASSIKGGLAGGHYNEQFF	TRBV19	TRBJ2-1	TRBD2
CASQRSTGLHQPQHF	TRBV19	TRBJ1-5	-
CSALASGGTDTQYF	TRBV29-1	TRBJ2-3	TRBD2
CASSFDTLNYNEQFF	TRBV5-1	TRBJ2-1	-
CASRRHSEISNQPQHF	TRBV2	TRBJ1-5	-
CASGLVRGTGGASGANVLTF	TRBV12-5	TRBJ2-6	TRBD1
CAWSDTNTEAFF	TRBV30	TRBJ1-1	-
CASSLASVTGNSPLHF	TRBV7-2	TRBJ1-6	TRBD1
CASSRDRGRFLDSSFF	TRBV5-6	TRBJ1-1	TRBD1
CASSSRTSGSTDTQYF	TRBV11-3	TRBJ2-3	TRBD2
CASSLASKRGGRDTQYF	TRBV11-2	TRBJ2-3	TRBD2
CASMQKRAAGGLRETQYF	TRBV21-1	TRBJ2-5	-
CSVAGRLAGNEQYF	TRBV29-1	TRBJ2-7	TRBD2
CASSGGKPTEAFF	TRBV2	TRBJ1-1	-
CASSLGSGRGGDYEQYF	TRBV7-6	TRBJ2-7	TRBD2
CASSLRAGREAFF	TRBV7-9	TRBJ1-1	-
CASSYSTGMGETQYF	TRBV6-5	TRBJ2-5	-
CASSVEAAGGYGYTF	TRBV9	TRBJ1-2	-
CASSWDRGTSPLHF	TRBV11-2	TRBJ1-6	TRBD1
CASSQVQIFTEAFF	TRBV4-1	TRBJ1-1	-
CATRTGGLNEQFF	TRBV19	TRBJ2-1	TRBD1
CASSFMSGGVNQPQHF	TRBV7-9	TRBJ1-5	TRBD1
CAWSVTGAYGYTF	TRBV30	TRBJ1-2	TRBD1
CASSRDRNTEAFF	TRBV4-3	TRBJ1-1	TRBD1
CASSQDTGYTEAFF	TRBV4-1	TRBJ1-1	-
CASRKGSETQYF	TRBV6-6	TRBJ2-5	-
CASSGATLSGANVLTF	TRBV9	TRBJ2-6	-
CASSLAARDYEQYF	TRBV7-8	TRBJ2-7	-
CASSSTPIATGYGYTF	TRBV11-2	TRBJ1-2	-
CASSLGRSPSYEQYF	TRBV5-6	TRBJ2-7	-